This TCR beta chain was profiled in a study of cytomegalovirus exposure and HLA in healthy donors. Study observations and caveats: CMV serostatus was the only immune exposure information that was available.

Donors in the study were healthy people who gave bone marrow. The CDR3 extends over 17 amino acids. The V and J ends lost 0 bases and 4 bases, in that order; junction bases with no gene match: 7. CDR1 is SGHNT, CDR2 YENEEA, per germline. To note about this clone: Its antigen remains unknown.

The PCR employed 60 Vbeta primers together with 13 Jbeta primers. This table comes from immunoSEQ multiplex PCR, and its TCRdb copy is limited to in-frame clones, with some not included. The profile shows fewer than 200,000 clones, roughly 77% of them singletons. Sequencing used PBMCs. V is TRBV11-3 and J is TRBJ2-1; 9 bases align to TRBD2. The sequence came from a woman in her late teens or twenties in good health and CMV-seronegative. CDR3 in DNA: TGTGCCAGCAGCTTAGATCGGGCGGGGGGGCTATACAATGAGCAGTTCTTC. It translates to CASSLDRAGGLYNEQFF.